The rows below give T cell receptor beta chains drawn from one sample of a study of shared clonotypes between healthy human individuals. Sequencing used immunoSEQ multiplex PCR; TCRdb keeps in-frame clones, though not all of them. Found here are approximately 1.4 million clones, 95% to 99% of them singletons; the top ten hold 0.45%. Sequences were obtained from naive CD4+ T cells sorted from blood. The source of these receptors is a man aged 25 to 40 in good health. Each CDR3 is given with its conserved first and last residue. The D gene is left open where the match is weak.

>TRBJ2-7|TRBV5-6|.
TGTGCCAGCAGCTTGGCCTTACTGAGTCTTGCCTACGAGCAGTACTTC
CASSLALLSLAYEQYF
>TRBJ2-7|TRBV7-6|TRBD2
TGTGCCAGCAGCCCTCTAGCGGGAGCCTACGAGCAGTACTTC
CASSPLAGAYEQYF
>TRBJ1-1|TRBV10-2|.
TGCGCCAGCAGTGAAGGGGGAAGGGGTAACACTGAAGCTTTCTTT
CASSEGGRGNTEAFF
>TRBJ2-3|TRBV5-1|TRBD2
TGCGCCAGCAGCATCGGACTAGCGGGAGCACAAGATACGCAGTATTTT
CASSIGLAGAQDTQYF
>TRBJ2-1|TRBV28|.
TGTGCCAGCAGTTCAGGAGGAACACAAGGTGAGCAGTTCTTC
CASSSGGTQGEQFF
>TRBJ1-5|TRBV21-1|.
TGTGCCAGCAGCAAGGCATCGTCCGGTAGCAATCAGCCCCAGCATTTT
CASSKASSGSNQPQHF
>TRBJ2-2|TRBV19|TRBD2
TGTGCCAGTGCCCCGGGACTAGCGGGAGTAAGTTTGACCGGGGAGCTGTTTTTT
CASAPGLAGVSLTGELFF
>TRBJ2-1|TRBV27|.
TGTGCCAGCAGTTTGCAGGAGTTCAATGAGCAGTTCTTC
CASSLQEFNEQFF
>TRBJ2-3|TRBV9|.
TGTGCCAGCAGCGTAGGTCCTGGGGGCCCAGATACGCAGTATTTT
CASSVGPGGPDTQYF
>TRBJ2-3|TRBV5-1|.
TGCGCCAGCAGCTTGACAGGGACCACAGATACGCAGTATTTT
CASSLTGTTDTQYF
>TRBJ2-6|TRBV9|.
TGTGCCAGCAGCGTAGTCTCAGCTGGTGGGGCCAACGTCCTGACTTTC
CASSVVSAGGANVLTF